These T cell receptor beta chains were read from a single sample in a study of PD-1 blockade in classical Hodgkin lymphoma. This table comes from immunoSEQ multiplex PCR, and its TCRdb copy is limited to in-frame clones, with some not included. The data contain tens of thousands of clones, 85% to 90% of them singletons. The sample was CD4+ T cells from blood, taken before the fourth cycle of nivolumab. The receptor set was obtained from a human donor with classical Hodgkin lymphoma. The CDR3 runs from the conserved cysteine through the conserved F or W. Fields, in order: D gene, J gene, V gene, clone size, CDR3 DNA, CDR3 protein. The D gene is left open where the match is weak. Clone size appears in some rows only: once, few, many, or a class for an expanded clone.

TRBD1 TRBJ2-1 TRBV7-6 NA TGTGCCAGCAGCAAAACCGGGACAGGATACAATGAGCAGTTCTTC CASSKTGTGYNEQFF
TRBD2 TRBJ2-2 TRBV5-4 NA TGTGCCAGCAGCGAAACTAGCGGGAGGGATTTTACCGGGGAGCTGTTTTTT CASSETSGRDFTGELFF
TRBD1 TRBJ1-4 TRBV6-5 NA TGTGCCAGCACCCGGGACAGCTCGAATGAAAAACTGTTTTTT CASTRDSSNEKLFF
NA TRBJ1-2 TRBV4-1 NA TGCGCCAGCAGTGTGGACTTACAGGGCTATGGCTACACCTTC CASSVDLQGYGYTF
NA TRBJ2-2 TRBV7-2 NA TGTGCCAGCAGCTTCGGGGCTACCGGGGAGCTGTTTTTT CASSFGATGELFF
TRBD2 TRBJ2-2 TRBV6-1 NA TGTGCCAGCATCCTAGCGGGAGGGCTCACCGGGGAGCTGTTTTTT CASILAGGLTGELFF
TRBD1 TRBJ1-3 TRBV7-9 NA TGTGCCAGCAGCTTAGCTCCGGACAGGGCTGGAAACACCATATATTTT CASSLAPDRAGNTIYF
NA TRBJ1-2 TRBV6-1 few TGTGCCAGCAGTGAGGGACCGTCGAGTGGCTATGGCTACACCTTC CASSEGPSSGYGYTF
NA TRBJ2-7 TRBV29-1 NA TGCAGCGTTGAGTACCCCAGCTCCTACGAGCAGTACTTC CSVEYPSSYEQYF
NA TRBJ2-5 TRBV7-6 NA TGTGCCAGCAGCTTCGAAGCGAGAGAGACCCAGTACTTC CASSFEARETQYF
NA TRBJ2-3 TRBV11-3 NA TGTGCCAGCAGCTTCCGAGAGGCAGATACGCAGTATTTT CASSFREADTQYF
NA TRBJ1-1 TRBV7-2 NA TGTGCCAGCAGCTTAGGGATAGGTAGGAACACTGAAGCTTTCTTT CASSLGIGRNTEAFF
NA TRBJ2-7 TRBV7-2 NA TGTGCCAGCAGCTTAGCGTTCGGCTCCCTCGTCGAGCAGTACTTC CASSLAFGSLVEQYF
NA TRBJ2-1 TRBV29-1 NA TGCAGCGTTCACCAGGGGTCTGAGCAGTTCTTC CSVHQGSEQFF
NA TRBJ2-5 TRBV10-3 NA TGTGCCGCCGCCAGACTACCGGAAGAGACCCAGTACTTC CAAARLPEETQYF
NA TRBJ1-1 TRBV6-6 NA TGTGCCAGCAGTGTACAGGGTGCCACTGAAGCTTTCTTT CASSVQGATEAFF
NA TRBJ1-2 TRBV4-1 NA TGCGCCAGCAGCCAAGAACGGGGGGGGAGTCTCAAATCGTATGGCTACACCTTC CASSQERGGSLKSYGYTF
NA TRBJ1-2 TRBV20-1 NA TGCAGTTCTAGAGGAATTTATGGCTACACCTTC CSSRGIYGYTF
NA TRBJ1-4 TRBV10-3 NA TGTGCCATCAGTTGGGGACCTAATGAAAAACTGTTTTTT CAISWGPNEKLFF